The 3 T cell receptor beta chains below were found in one sample sequenced in a study of cytomegalovirus exposure and HLA in healthy donors (dated by TCRdb to 2016 to 2017). Library generation was performed with the immunoSEQ multiplex PCR assay. A mixture of 60 forward primers for TCR Vbeta segments and 13 reverse primers for TCR Jbeta segments was used in the multiplex PCR. TCRdb mirrors the immuneACCESS table, restricted to in-frame sequences. Some clones are absent from its copies; in checked studies, under half trace to an unresolved V gene, and the reason for the others is unknown. The sample yields 210,000 or so clones; 70% to 85% were counted once. The leading ten clones occupy approximately 0.5% of the sample. The sequenced sample consisted of PBMCs. These receptors came from a woman aged 40 to 50 in good health and CMV-seronegative.

This chain joins TRBV5-1 and TRBJ2-1, with D maybe TRBD1 (6 bases). The germline V gene has CDR1 SGHRS and CDR2 YFSETQ. CDR3 length equals 11 residues. V shed 2 bases and J shed 10 bases, with 7 bases lying between them. The chain's CDR3 is CASSLGTEQFF. CDR3 nucleotide sequence: TGCGCCAGCAGCTTAGGGACAGAGCAGTTCTTC.

This chain connects TRBV28 to TRBJ2-5; 7 nucleotides align to TRBD1. With 3 bases clipped from V and 4 bases from J, the junction kept 5 bases outside the gene matches. The CDR3 totals 14 residues. Germline V gene sequence: CDR1 MDHEN, CDR2 SYDVKM. The CDR3 reads CASSLEDRRETQYF. In DNA form, the CDR3 reads TGTGCCAGCAGTTTGGAGGACAGGCGAGAGACCCAGTACTTC.

About this clone itself: Other nucleotide sequences from this sample produce the same CDR3. V gene TRBV18 combines with J gene TRBJ1-3, with a weak D call TRBD1 (5 bases). The germline V gene has CDR1 KGHSH and CDR2 LQKENI. The CDR3 extends over 13 amino acids. V was pared by 2 bases and J by 4 bases, with 6 bases between. The CDR3 spells CASSPGAGNTIYF. The CDR3, as DNA: TGTGCCAGCTCACCAGGGGCCGGAAACACCATATATTTT.